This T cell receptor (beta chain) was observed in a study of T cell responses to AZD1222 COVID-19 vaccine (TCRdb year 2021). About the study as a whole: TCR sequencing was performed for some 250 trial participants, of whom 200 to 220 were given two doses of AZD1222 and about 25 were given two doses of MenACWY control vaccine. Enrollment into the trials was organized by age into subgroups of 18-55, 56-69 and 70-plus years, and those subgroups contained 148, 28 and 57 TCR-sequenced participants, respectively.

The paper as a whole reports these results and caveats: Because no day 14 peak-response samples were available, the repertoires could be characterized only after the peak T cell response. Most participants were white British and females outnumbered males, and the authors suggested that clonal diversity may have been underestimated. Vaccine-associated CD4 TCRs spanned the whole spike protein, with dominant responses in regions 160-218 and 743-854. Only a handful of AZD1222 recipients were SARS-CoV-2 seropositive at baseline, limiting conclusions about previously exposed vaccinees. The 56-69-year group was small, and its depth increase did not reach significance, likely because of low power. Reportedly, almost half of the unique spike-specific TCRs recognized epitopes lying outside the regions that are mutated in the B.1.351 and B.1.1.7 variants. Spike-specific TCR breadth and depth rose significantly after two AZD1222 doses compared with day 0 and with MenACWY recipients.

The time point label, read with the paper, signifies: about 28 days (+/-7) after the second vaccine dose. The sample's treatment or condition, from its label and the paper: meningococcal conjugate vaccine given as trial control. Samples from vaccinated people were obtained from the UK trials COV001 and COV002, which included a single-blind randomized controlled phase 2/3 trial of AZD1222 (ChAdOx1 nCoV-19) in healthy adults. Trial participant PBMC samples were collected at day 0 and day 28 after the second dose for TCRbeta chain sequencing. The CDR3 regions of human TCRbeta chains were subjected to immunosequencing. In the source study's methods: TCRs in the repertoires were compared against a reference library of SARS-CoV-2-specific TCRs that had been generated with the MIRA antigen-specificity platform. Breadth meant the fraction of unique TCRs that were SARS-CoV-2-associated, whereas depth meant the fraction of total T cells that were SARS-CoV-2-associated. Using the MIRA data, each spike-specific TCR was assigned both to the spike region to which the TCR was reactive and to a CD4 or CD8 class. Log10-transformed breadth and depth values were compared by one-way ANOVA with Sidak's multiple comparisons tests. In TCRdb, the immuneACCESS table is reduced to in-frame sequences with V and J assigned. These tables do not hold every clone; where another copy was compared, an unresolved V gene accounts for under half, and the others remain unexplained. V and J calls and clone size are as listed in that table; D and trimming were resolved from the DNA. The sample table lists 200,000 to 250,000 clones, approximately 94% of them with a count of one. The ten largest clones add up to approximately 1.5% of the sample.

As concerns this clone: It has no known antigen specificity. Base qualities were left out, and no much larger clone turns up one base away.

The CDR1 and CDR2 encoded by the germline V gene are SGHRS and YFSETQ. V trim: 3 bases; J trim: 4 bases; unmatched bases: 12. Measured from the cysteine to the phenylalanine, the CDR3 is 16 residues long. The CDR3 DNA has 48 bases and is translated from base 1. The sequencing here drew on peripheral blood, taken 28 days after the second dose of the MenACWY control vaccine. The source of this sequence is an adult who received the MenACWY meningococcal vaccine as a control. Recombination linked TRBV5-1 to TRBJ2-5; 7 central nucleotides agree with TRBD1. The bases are TGCGCCAGCAGCTCACCCACCCGACAGGGTTCAGAGACCCAGTACTTC. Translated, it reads CASSSPTRQGSETQYF.